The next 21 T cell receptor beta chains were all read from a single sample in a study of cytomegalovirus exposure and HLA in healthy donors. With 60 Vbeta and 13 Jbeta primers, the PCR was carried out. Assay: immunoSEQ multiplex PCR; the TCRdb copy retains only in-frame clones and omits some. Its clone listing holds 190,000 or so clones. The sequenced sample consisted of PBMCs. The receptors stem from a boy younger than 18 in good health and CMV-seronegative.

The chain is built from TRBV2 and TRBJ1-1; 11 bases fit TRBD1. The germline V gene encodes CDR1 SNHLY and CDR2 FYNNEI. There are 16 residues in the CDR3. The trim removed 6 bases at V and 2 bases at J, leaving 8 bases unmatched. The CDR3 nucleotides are TGTGCCAGCAGGACCGGACAGGGGGCGAGAAACACTGAAGCTTTCTTT. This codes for CASRTGQGARNTEAFF.

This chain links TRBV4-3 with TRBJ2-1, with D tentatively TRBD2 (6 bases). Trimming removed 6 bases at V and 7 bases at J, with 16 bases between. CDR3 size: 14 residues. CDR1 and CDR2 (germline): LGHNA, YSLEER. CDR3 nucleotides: TGCGCCAGCAGTCCAAGAACCCGGGGGAATGAGCAGTTCTTC. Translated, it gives CASSPRTRGNEQFF.

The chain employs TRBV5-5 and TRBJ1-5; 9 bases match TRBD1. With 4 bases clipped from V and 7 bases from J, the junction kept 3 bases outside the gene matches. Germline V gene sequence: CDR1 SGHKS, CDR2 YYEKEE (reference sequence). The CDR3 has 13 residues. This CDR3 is CASSRDREQPQHF. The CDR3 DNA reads TGTGCCAGCAGCCGGGACAGGGAACAGCCCCAGCATTTT.

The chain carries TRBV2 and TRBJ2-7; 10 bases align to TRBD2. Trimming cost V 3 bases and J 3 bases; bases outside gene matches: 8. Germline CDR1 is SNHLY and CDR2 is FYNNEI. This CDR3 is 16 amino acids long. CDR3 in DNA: TGTGCCAGCAGTGATGGGTCTAGCGGGGGACTCTACGAGCAGTACTTC. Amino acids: CASSDGSSGGLYEQYF.

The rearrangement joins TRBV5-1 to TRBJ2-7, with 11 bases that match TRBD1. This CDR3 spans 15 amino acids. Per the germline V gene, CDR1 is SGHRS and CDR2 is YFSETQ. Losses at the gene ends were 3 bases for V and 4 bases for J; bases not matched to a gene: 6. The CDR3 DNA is TGCGCCAGCAGCTCAGGACAGGGGGCGAAGTACGAGCAGTACTTC. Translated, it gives CASSSGQGAKYEQYF.

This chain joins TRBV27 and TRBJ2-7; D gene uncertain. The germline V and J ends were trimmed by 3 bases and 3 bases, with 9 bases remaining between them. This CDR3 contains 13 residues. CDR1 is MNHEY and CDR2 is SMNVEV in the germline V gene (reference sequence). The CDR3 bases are TGTGCCAGCAGTTTTATGGTCGGCTACGAGCAGTACTTC. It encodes CASSFMVGYEQYF.

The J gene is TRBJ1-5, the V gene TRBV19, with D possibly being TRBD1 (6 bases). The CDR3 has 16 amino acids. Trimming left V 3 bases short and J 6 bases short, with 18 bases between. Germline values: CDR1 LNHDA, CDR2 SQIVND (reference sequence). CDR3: CASSIGAGGSSQPQHF. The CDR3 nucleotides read TGTGCCAGTAGTATTGGGGCGGGGGGCTCGAGTCAGCCCCAGCATTTT.

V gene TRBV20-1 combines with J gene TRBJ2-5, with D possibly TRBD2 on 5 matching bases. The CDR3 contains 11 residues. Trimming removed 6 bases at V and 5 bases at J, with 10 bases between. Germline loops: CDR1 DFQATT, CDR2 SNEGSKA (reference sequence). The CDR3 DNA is TGCAGTGCCTCAACGGGGGAGACCCAGTACTTC. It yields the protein CSASTGETQYF.

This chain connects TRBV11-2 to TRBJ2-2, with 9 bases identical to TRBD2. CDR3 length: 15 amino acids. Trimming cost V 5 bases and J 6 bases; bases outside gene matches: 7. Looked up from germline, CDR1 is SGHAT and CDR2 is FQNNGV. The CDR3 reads CASSLPGLAAGELFF. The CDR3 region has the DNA TGTGCCAGCAGCCTCCCGGGACTAGCTGCCGGGGAGCTGTTTTTT.

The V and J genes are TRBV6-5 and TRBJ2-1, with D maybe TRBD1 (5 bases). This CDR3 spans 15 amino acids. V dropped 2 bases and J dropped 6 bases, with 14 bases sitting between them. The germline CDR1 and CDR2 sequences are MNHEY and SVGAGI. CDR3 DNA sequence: TGTGCCAGCAGTTACACTTGGGGCCCAGGCAATGAGCAGTTCTTC. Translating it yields CASSYTWGPGNEQFF.

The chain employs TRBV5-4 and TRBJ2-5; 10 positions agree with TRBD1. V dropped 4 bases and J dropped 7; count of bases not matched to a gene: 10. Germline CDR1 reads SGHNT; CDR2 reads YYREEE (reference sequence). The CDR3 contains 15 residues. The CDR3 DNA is TGTGCCAGCAGCATGGACAGGGGGACGGGGCTGACCCAGTACTTC. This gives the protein CASSMDRGTGLTQYF.

The DNA for the CDR3 is TGCGCCAGCAGCTTGGAGGGGGCGTGGGGCTACACCTTC. It is translated as CASSLEGAWGYTF. The chain links TRBV5-1 to TRBJ1-2; TRBD1 aligns across 7 bases. This CDR3 has 13 amino acids. V lost 0 bases to trimming and J lost 8 bases; unmatched junction nucleotides: 4. Germline loops: CDR1 SGHRS, CDR2 YFSETQ. Filled out from reference TRBV5-1 and TRBJ1-2, the complete variable domain reads KAGVTQTPRYLIKTRGQQVTLSCSPISGHRSVSWYQQTPGQGLQFLFEYFSETQRNKGNFPGRFSGRQFSNSRSEMNVSTLELGDSALYLCASSLEGAWGYTFGSGTRLTVV.

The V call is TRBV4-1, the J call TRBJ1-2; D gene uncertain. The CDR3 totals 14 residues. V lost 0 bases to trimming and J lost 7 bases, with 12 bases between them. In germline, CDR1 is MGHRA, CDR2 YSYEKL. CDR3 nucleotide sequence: TGCGCCAGCAGCCAAGATTCTAGCGATTCTGGCTACACCTTC. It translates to CASSQDSSDSGYTF.

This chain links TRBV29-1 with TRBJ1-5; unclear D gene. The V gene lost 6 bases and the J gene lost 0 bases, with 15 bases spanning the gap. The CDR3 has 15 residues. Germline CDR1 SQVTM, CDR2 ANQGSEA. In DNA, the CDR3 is TGCAGCGTCGCTGACACCGGTTATAGCAATCAGCCCCAGCATTTT. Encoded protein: CSVADTGYSNQPQHF.

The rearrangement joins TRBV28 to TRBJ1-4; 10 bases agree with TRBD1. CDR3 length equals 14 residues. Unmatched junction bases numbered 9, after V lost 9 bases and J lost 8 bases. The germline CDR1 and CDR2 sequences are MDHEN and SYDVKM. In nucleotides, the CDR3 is TGTGCCAGTGAGAGGGGGGACAGGGGCGAAAAACTGTTTTTT. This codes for CASERGDRGEKLFF.

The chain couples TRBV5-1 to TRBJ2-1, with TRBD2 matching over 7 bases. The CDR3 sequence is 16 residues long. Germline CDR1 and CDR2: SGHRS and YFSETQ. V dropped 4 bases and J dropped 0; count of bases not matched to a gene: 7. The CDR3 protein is CASSVAPGGSYNEQFF. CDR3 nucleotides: TGCGCCAGCAGCGTCGCGCCGGGGGGCTCCTACAATGAGCAGTTCTTC.

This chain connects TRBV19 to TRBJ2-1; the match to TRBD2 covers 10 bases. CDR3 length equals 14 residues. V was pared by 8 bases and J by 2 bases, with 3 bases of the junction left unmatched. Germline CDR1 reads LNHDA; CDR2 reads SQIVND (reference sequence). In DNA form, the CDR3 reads TGTGCCAGTGAGCGGGGGGGGGCCTACAATGAGCAGTTCTTC. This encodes CASERGGAYNEQFF.

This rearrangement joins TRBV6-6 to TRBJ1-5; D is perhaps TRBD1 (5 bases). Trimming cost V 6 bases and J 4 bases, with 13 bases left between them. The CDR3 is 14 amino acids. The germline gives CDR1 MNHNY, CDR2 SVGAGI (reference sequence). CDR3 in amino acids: CASRADSANQPQHF. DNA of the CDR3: TGTGCCAGCAGAGCCGACAGTGCAAATCAGCCCCAGCATTTT.

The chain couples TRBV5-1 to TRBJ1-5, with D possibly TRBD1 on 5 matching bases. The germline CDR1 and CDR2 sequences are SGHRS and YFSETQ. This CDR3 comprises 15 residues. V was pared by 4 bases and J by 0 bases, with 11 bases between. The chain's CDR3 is CASSPGGYSNQPQHF. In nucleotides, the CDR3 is TGCGCCAGCAGCCCGGGGGGGTATAGCAATCAGCCCCAGCATTTT.

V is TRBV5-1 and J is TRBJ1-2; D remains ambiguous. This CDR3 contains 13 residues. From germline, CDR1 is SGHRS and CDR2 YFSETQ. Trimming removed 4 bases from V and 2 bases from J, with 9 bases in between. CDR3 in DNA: TGCGCCAGCAGCCTCGGGGTAAACTATGGCTACACCTTC. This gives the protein CASSLGVNYGYTF.

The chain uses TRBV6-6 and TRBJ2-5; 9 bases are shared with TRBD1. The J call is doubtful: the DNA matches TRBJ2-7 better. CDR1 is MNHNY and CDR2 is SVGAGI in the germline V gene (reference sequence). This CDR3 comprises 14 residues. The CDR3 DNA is TGTGCCAGCAGACCCACAGGGGGCAAGTTCGAGCAGTACTTC. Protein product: CASRPTGGKFEQYF.